Presented here are 17 T cell receptor beta chains from one specimen sequenced in a study of T cell responses to AZD1222 COVID-19 vaccine. The repertoire was sequenced with immunoSEQ multiplex PCR; TCRdb's copy has only in-frame clones and lacks some. This table holds around 120,000 clones, around nine tenths found once. The specimen was peripheral blood, collected on day 0 of AZD1222 vaccination. The source of these receptors is an adult in good health.

CDR3 DNA sequence: TGTGCCAGTAGTAGGACAGGGGGGTTCTATGGCTACACCTTC. This encodes CASSRTGGFYGYTF. The chain employs TRBV19 and TRBJ1-2; 10 bases are a match to TRBD1. The germline V gene encodes CDR1 LNHDA and CDR2 SQIVND (reference sequence). V gave up 4 bases and J gave up 4 bases; unmatched junction bases: 3. There are 14 residues in the CDR3.

This clone was recorded once. This sequence joins TRBV18 and TRBJ1-4, with D perhaps matching TRBD1 (5 bases). Trimming cost V 3 bases and J 0 bases, with 8 bases left between them. The length of the CDR3 is 15 residues. Germline CDR1 and CDR2: KGHSH and LQKENI. DNA of the CDR3: TGTGCCAGCTCACCTCTCAGGGCAACTAATGAAAAACTGTTTTTT. Translating gives CASSPLRATNEKLFF.

The rearrangement joins TRBV4-2 to TRBJ1-2, with a weak D call TRBD1 (6 bases). The CDR3 spans 17 residues. The V gene's germline CDR1 is LGHNA and CDR2 YNFKEQ. V lost 1 base and J lost 5, with 20 bases in between. In DNA form, the CDR3 reads TGTGCCAGCAGCCAAGGGCCAGCAATGACAGGACAATATGGCTACACCTTC. It yields the protein CASSQGPAMTGQYGYTF.

J is TRBJ2-7 and V is TRBV14, with D perhaps matching TRBD2 (7 bases). The V end was cut by 2 bases, the J end by 6 bases, with 20 bases between. The CDR3 sequence is 16 residues long. Per germline, CDR1 SGHDN and CDR2 FVKESK. CDR3 amino acids: CASSQFRETGGLEQYF. CDR3 nucleotide sequence: TGTGCCAGCAGCCAATTCCGCGAGACGGGGGGCCTCGAGCAGTACTTC.

V usage is TRBV11-3 and J usage is TRBJ2-7, with 7 bases identical to TRBD1. The germline CDR1 and CDR2 sequences are SGHNT and YENEEA. The CDR3 spans 13 residues. Trimming removed 2 bases from V and 3 bases from J; junction bases left unmatched: 1. The CDR3 DNA reads TGTGCCAGCAGCTTAAGGGACAGCTACGAGCAGTACTTC. Its protein is CASSLRDSYEQYF.

DNA for the CDR3: TGTGCCAGCAGCCAAAGGACCACAGATACGCAGTATTTT. It is translated as CASSQRTTDTQYF. V usage is TRBV3-1 (or the pseudogene TRBV3-2) and J usage is TRBJ2-3; no firm D call. The CDR3 consists of 13 residues. Trimming took 2 bases from V and 2 from J, leaving 5 bases between them. CDR1 is LGHDT and CDR2 is YNNKEL in the germline V gene (reference sequence).

The genes are TRBV19 and TRBJ1-1; D perhaps matches TRBD1 (5 bases). The CDR3 consists of 14 residues. The ends were cut back, 6 bases at V and 1 base at J, with 12 bases in the middle. The germline CDR1 and CDR2 sequences are LNHDA and SQIVND (reference sequence). CDR3 bases: TGTGCCAGTAGACCCGGGACTGCGAACACTGAAGCTTTCTTT. This encodes CASRPGTANTEAFF. The full variable domain, rest sourced from reference TRBV19 and TRBJ1-1, is DGGITQSPKYLFRKEGQNVTLSCEQNLNHDAMYWYRQDPGQGLRLIYYSQIVNDFQKGDIAEGYSVSREKKESFPLTVTSAQKNPTAFYLCASRPGTANTEAFFGQGTRLTVV.

This clone showed up just a few times. The rearrangement links TRBV18 to TRBJ2-2, with D maybe TRBD2 (5 bases). Germline V gene data show CDR1 as KGHSH and CDR2 as LQKENI. The CDR3 is made up of 16 amino acids. V lost 0 bases, J lost 4 bases, and 12 bases lay in between. The CDR3 here is CASSPPGIRGTGELFF. As DNA, the CDR3 is TGTGCCAGCTCACCACCCGGTATCCGGGGCACCGGGGAGCTGTTTTTT.

V gene TRBV12-3 or TRBV12-4 combines with J gene TRBJ2-7, with 9 positions matching TRBD2. V shed 10 bases and J 4 bases; nucleotides not matched to a gene: 8. This CDR3 comprises 13 residues. In DNA, the CDR3 is TGTGCCACCGGGCGGGGGGGCGGATACGAGCAGTACTTC. It yields the protein CATGRGGGYEQYF.

CDR3 protein: CASTQVRGGYTF. The CDR3 DNA is TGTGCCAGTACCCAGGTCCGAGGTGGCTACACCTTC. The rearrangement joins TRBV19 to TRBJ1-2; D is unclear. With 7 bases removed from V and 7 bases from J, the gap between germline ends came to 13 bases. This CDR3 has 12 residues. The germline V gene has CDR1 LNHDA and CDR2 SQIVND (reference sequence).

This chain's CDR3 is CASSLWGTEAFF. DNA for the CDR3: TGTGCCAGCAGCTTATGGGGAACTGAAGCTTTCTTT. This chain links TRBV7-9 with TRBJ1-1; D remains unclear. CDR1 is SEHNR, CDR2 FQNEAQ, per germline (reference sequence). The CDR3 is 12 residues long. V was cut by 2 bases and J by 5 bases, with 6 bases left in between.

The V call is TRBV19, the J call TRBJ2-7; the D gene could be TRBD1 or TRBD2 (6 bases each). Germline-derived CDR1 and CDR2 are LNHDA and SQIVND (reference sequence). This CDR3 comprises 14 residues. Trimming pared 4 bases from V and 5 bases from J, leaving 15 bases between. The CDR3 DNA follows: TGTGCCAGTAGTACCCGTAGGGGGGCGGACGAGCAGTACTTC. This codes for CASSTRRGADEQYF.

This clone came up once. The rearrangement joins TRBV10-1 to TRBJ2-5; 8 nucleotides line up with TRBD1. Germline V lookup: CDR1 WNHNN, CDR2 SYGVQD (reference sequence). The CDR3 has 14 residues. V shed 4 bases, J shed 3 bases, and the junction held 4 bases outside the gene matches. The CDR3 bases are TGCGCCAGCAGTGGAGGACAGGGCGAAGAGACCCAGTACTTC. Encoded protein: CASSGGQGEETQYF.

The rearrangement joins TRBV11-2 to TRBJ2-3; 8 positions match TRBD1. Trimming at V came to 5 bases and at J to 0 bases, leaving 4 bases not matched to a gene. CDR1 and CDR2 (germline): SGHAT, FQNNGV. CDR3 length: 15 amino acids. CDR3 bases: TGTGCCAGCAGCCCGAGACAGGGGAGCACAGATACGCAGTATTTT. Protein sequence: CASSPRQGSTDTQYF.

A note on this clone: One end of the junction fails to match germline, which may point to a read error. The chain recombines TRBV19 with TRBJ2-3; D is tentatively TRBD1 or TRBD2 (6 bases each). The CDR3 has 14 amino acids. The V gene's germline CDR1 is LNHDA and CDR2 SQIVND (reference sequence). The chain's CDR3 is CASTIGGKADTQYF. DNA for the CDR3: TGTGCCAGTACTATAGGGGGGAAGGCAGATACGCAGTATTTT.

The chain recombines TRBV5-4 with TRBJ2-7; perhaps TRBD2 as D (6 bases). Trimming pared 0 bases from V and 4 bases from J, leaving 14 bases between. Germline V lookup: CDR1 SGHNT, CDR2 YYREEE (reference sequence). There are 15 residues in the CDR3. CDR3 nucleotides: TGTGCCAGCAGCTTGGGGACTATGGGCCGATACGAGCAGTACTTC. Protein sequence: CASSLGTMGRYEQYF. The entire variable domain, with the rest obtained from reference TRBV5-4 and TRBJ2-7, is as follows: ETGVTQSPTHLIKTRGQQVTLRCSSQSGHNTVSWYQQALGQGPQFIFQYYREEENGRGNFPPRFSGLQFPNYSSELNVNALELDDSALYLCASSLGTMGRYEQYFGPGTRLTVT.

This chain connects TRBV6-5 to TRBJ1-5; 7 nucleotides line up with TRBD1. This CDR3 contains 14 residues. Germline V CDR1 and CDR2: MNHEY, SVGAGI. V shed 0 bases, J shed 6 bases, and the junction held 2 bases outside the gene matches. The CDR3 nucleotides are TGTGCCAGCAGTTACTCCCCAGGGGGTCAGCCCCAGCATTTT. The encoded protein is CASSYSPGGQPQHF.